This record covers a single TCR beta chain. The antigen remains unidentified. The sample belongs to a study of T-cell memory formation after mild COVID-19. On the study more broadly: Clustering of TCRs was largely donor specific.

General study results and limits: CD4+ contracting clones were found mainly in CM and EM, and CD8+ ones in EMRA.

The V and J ends lost 6 bases and 1 base respectively, with 15 bases between them. Germline V gene data show CDR1 as MNHNS and CDR2 as SASEGT. This CDR3 has 15 residues. A 5'RACE reaction primed in the constant segment made cDNA libraries of TCR alpha and TCR beta, and these carried sample barcodes and UMIs. One entry per CDR3 protein results from TCRdb running MiXCR on the 5' RACE reads. The top ten hold 22% of the sample, which has 300,000 to 350,000 distinct CDR3 sequences, roughly 15% seen once. The chain carries TRBV6-1 and TRBJ2-5, with D maybe TRBD1 (7 bases). The receptor's source is a man aged 18 to 29 who had mild COVID-19 (a few samples of this study predate the infection). Cell type and time point are not known. The source material was PBMCs or a T cell subset sorted from them (not recorded which). CDR3 in amino acids: CASREGADSQETQYF. The CDR3 DNA is TGTGCCAGCAGGGAGGGGGCGGATTCCCAAGAGACCCAGTACTTC.